The clone carrying this TCR beta chain was observed once. The antigen remains undetermined. Clones were read by immunoSEQ multiplex PCR, and TCRdb kept only the in-frame ones, dropping some. The table includes about 88,000 clones, roughly 80% detected once. Time point given: baseline, week 1 (first vaccination visit). The treatment was: pre-vaccination baseline after standard-of-care therapy. Each astrocytoma in the donors was new, WHO grade 3 or 4, IDH1-mutant and ATRX-lost. The sample comes from a study of a mutant IDH1 vaccine in newly diagnosed glioma. Study context: Treated individuals were roughly 62% male and 37.5% female, averaging about 40 years of age. The therapy given earlier, which was standard therapy, consisted of radiotherapy, temozolomide, or both, and most of the patients received both. General observations from the study: Shifts in the top peripheral T cell clonotypes seemed unrelated to pseudoprogression.

The ends lost 5 bases at V and 5 bases at J; junction bases unmatched: 7. From germline, CDR1 is SGHAT and CDR2 FQNNGV. CDR3 length equals 15 residues. The receptor comes from a man between 35 and 55 years old with glioma. Some clones in this sample may be carry-over from other donors' samples. This sample comprised PBMCs, obtained from a glioma patient treated with radiotherapy, temozolomide or both. J is TRBJ2-5 and V is TRBV11-2; 11 bases align to TRBD1. Written as DNA, the CDR3 is TGTGCCAGCAGCCCCGGACAGGGGGCCCGGGAGACCCAGTACTTC. Translated, it gives CASSPGQGARETQYF. The full variable domain, completed using reference TRBV11-2 and TRBJ2-5, is EAGVAQSPRYKIIEKRQSVAFWCNPISGHATLYWYQQILGQGPKLLIQFQNNGVVDDSQLPKDRFSAERLKGVDSTLKIQPAKLEDSAVYLCASSPGQGARETQYFGPGTRLLVL.